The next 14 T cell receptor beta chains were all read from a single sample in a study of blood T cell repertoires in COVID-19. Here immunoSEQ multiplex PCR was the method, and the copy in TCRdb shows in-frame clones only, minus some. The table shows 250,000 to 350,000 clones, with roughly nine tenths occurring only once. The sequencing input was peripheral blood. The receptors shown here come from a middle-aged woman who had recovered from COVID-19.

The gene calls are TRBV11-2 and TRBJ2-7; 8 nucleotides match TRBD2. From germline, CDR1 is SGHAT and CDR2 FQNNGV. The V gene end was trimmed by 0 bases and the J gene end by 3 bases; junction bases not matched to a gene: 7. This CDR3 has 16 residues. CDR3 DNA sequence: TGTGCCAGCAGCTTAGATATAGCGGGAAAGATCTACGAGCAGTACTTC. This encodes CASSLDIAGKIYEQYF.

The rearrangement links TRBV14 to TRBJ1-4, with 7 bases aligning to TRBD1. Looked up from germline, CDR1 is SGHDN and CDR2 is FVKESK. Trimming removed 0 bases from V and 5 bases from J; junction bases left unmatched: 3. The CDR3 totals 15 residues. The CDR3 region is CASSQDGRGNEKLFF. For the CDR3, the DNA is TGTGCCAGCAGCCAAGATGGCAGGGGGAATGAAAAACTGTTTTTT.

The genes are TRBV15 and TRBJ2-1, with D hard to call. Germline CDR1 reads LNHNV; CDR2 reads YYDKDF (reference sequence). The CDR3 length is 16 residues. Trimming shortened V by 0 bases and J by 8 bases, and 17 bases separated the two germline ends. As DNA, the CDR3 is TGTGCCACCAGCAGAGAGGGCCCTATACCTCTGTATGAGCAGTTCTTC. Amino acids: CATSREGPIPLYEQFF. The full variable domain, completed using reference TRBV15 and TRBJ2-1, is DAMVIQNPRYQVTQFGKPVTLSCSQTLNHNVMYWYQQKSSQAPKLLFHYYDKDFNNEADTPDNFQSRRPNTSFCFLDIRSPGLGDTAMYLCATSREGPIPLYEQFFGPGTRLTVL.

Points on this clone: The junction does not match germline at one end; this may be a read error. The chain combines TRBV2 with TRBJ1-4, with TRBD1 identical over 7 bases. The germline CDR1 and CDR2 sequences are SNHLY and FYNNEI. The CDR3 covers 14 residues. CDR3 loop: CASIQGQHNEKLFF. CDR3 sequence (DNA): TGTGCAAGCATCCAGGGACAGCACAATGAAAAACTGTTTTTT.

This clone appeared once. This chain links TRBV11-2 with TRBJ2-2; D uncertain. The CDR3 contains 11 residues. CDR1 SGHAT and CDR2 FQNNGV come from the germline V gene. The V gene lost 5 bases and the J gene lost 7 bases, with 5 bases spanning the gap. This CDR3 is CASSLVGELFF. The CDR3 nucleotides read TGTGCCAGCAGCCTTGTCGGGGAGCTGTTTTTT.

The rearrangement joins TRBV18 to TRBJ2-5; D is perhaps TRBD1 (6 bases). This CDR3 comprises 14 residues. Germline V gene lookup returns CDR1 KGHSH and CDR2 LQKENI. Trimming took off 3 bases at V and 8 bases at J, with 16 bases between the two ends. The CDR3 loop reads CASSPPGQPLTQYF. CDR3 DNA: TGTGCCAGCTCACCCCCCGGACAGCCTTTAACCCAGTACTTC.

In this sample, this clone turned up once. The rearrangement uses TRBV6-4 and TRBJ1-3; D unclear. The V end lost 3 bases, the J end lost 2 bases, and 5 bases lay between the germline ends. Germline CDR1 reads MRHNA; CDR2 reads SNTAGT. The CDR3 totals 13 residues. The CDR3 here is CASSEAPGNTIYF. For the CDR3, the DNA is TGTGCCAGCAGTGAGGCTCCTGGAAACACCATATATTTT.

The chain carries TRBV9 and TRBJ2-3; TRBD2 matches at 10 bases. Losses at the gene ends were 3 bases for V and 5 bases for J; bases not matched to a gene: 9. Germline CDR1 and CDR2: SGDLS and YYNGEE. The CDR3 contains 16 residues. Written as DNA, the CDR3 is TGTGCCAGCAGCGCCACTAGCGGGATGACGGGAGATACGCAGTATTTT. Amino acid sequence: CASSATSGMTGDTQYF.

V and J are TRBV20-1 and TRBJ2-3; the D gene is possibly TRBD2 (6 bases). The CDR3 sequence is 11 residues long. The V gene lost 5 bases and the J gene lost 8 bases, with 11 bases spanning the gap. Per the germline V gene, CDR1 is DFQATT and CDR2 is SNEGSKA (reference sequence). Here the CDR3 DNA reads TGCAGTGCTGCGGGACTCTCTACGCAGTATTTT. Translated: CSAAGLSTQYF.

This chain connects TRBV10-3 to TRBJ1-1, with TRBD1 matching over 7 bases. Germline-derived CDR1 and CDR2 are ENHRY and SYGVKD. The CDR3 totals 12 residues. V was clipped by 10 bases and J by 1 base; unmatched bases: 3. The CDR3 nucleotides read TGTGCCACGGGGACAGCGAACACTGAAGCTTTCTTT. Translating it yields CATGTANTEAFF.

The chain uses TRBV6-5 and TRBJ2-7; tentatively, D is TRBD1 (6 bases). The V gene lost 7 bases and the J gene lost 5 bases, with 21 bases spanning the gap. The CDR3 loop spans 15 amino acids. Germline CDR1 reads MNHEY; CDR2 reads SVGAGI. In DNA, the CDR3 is TGTGCCAGCACCGGCCGGGAAACAGGGACCAACGAGCAGTACTTC. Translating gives CASTGRETGTNEQYF.

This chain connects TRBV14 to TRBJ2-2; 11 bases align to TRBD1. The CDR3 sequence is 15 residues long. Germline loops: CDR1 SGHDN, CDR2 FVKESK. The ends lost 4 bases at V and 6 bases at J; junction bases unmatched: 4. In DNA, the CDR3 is TGTGCCAGCAGCCTGGGACAGGGGGGCGCCGGGGAGCTGTTTTTT. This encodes CASSLGQGGAGELFF.

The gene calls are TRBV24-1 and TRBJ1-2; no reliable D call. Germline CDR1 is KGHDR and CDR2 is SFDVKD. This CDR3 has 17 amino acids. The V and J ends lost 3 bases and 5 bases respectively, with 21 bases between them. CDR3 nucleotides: TGTGCCACCAGTGATCAAGCGGGAGGCTCCGGAGGGTATGGCTACACCTTC. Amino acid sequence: CATSDQAGGSGGYGYTF.

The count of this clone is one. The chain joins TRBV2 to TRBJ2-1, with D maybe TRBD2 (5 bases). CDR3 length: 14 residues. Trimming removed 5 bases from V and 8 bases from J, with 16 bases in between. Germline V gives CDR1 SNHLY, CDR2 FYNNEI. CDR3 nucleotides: TGTGCCAGCAGTCGGCGCGGGTCCTGGGATGAGCAGTTCTTC. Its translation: CASSRRGSWDEQFF.